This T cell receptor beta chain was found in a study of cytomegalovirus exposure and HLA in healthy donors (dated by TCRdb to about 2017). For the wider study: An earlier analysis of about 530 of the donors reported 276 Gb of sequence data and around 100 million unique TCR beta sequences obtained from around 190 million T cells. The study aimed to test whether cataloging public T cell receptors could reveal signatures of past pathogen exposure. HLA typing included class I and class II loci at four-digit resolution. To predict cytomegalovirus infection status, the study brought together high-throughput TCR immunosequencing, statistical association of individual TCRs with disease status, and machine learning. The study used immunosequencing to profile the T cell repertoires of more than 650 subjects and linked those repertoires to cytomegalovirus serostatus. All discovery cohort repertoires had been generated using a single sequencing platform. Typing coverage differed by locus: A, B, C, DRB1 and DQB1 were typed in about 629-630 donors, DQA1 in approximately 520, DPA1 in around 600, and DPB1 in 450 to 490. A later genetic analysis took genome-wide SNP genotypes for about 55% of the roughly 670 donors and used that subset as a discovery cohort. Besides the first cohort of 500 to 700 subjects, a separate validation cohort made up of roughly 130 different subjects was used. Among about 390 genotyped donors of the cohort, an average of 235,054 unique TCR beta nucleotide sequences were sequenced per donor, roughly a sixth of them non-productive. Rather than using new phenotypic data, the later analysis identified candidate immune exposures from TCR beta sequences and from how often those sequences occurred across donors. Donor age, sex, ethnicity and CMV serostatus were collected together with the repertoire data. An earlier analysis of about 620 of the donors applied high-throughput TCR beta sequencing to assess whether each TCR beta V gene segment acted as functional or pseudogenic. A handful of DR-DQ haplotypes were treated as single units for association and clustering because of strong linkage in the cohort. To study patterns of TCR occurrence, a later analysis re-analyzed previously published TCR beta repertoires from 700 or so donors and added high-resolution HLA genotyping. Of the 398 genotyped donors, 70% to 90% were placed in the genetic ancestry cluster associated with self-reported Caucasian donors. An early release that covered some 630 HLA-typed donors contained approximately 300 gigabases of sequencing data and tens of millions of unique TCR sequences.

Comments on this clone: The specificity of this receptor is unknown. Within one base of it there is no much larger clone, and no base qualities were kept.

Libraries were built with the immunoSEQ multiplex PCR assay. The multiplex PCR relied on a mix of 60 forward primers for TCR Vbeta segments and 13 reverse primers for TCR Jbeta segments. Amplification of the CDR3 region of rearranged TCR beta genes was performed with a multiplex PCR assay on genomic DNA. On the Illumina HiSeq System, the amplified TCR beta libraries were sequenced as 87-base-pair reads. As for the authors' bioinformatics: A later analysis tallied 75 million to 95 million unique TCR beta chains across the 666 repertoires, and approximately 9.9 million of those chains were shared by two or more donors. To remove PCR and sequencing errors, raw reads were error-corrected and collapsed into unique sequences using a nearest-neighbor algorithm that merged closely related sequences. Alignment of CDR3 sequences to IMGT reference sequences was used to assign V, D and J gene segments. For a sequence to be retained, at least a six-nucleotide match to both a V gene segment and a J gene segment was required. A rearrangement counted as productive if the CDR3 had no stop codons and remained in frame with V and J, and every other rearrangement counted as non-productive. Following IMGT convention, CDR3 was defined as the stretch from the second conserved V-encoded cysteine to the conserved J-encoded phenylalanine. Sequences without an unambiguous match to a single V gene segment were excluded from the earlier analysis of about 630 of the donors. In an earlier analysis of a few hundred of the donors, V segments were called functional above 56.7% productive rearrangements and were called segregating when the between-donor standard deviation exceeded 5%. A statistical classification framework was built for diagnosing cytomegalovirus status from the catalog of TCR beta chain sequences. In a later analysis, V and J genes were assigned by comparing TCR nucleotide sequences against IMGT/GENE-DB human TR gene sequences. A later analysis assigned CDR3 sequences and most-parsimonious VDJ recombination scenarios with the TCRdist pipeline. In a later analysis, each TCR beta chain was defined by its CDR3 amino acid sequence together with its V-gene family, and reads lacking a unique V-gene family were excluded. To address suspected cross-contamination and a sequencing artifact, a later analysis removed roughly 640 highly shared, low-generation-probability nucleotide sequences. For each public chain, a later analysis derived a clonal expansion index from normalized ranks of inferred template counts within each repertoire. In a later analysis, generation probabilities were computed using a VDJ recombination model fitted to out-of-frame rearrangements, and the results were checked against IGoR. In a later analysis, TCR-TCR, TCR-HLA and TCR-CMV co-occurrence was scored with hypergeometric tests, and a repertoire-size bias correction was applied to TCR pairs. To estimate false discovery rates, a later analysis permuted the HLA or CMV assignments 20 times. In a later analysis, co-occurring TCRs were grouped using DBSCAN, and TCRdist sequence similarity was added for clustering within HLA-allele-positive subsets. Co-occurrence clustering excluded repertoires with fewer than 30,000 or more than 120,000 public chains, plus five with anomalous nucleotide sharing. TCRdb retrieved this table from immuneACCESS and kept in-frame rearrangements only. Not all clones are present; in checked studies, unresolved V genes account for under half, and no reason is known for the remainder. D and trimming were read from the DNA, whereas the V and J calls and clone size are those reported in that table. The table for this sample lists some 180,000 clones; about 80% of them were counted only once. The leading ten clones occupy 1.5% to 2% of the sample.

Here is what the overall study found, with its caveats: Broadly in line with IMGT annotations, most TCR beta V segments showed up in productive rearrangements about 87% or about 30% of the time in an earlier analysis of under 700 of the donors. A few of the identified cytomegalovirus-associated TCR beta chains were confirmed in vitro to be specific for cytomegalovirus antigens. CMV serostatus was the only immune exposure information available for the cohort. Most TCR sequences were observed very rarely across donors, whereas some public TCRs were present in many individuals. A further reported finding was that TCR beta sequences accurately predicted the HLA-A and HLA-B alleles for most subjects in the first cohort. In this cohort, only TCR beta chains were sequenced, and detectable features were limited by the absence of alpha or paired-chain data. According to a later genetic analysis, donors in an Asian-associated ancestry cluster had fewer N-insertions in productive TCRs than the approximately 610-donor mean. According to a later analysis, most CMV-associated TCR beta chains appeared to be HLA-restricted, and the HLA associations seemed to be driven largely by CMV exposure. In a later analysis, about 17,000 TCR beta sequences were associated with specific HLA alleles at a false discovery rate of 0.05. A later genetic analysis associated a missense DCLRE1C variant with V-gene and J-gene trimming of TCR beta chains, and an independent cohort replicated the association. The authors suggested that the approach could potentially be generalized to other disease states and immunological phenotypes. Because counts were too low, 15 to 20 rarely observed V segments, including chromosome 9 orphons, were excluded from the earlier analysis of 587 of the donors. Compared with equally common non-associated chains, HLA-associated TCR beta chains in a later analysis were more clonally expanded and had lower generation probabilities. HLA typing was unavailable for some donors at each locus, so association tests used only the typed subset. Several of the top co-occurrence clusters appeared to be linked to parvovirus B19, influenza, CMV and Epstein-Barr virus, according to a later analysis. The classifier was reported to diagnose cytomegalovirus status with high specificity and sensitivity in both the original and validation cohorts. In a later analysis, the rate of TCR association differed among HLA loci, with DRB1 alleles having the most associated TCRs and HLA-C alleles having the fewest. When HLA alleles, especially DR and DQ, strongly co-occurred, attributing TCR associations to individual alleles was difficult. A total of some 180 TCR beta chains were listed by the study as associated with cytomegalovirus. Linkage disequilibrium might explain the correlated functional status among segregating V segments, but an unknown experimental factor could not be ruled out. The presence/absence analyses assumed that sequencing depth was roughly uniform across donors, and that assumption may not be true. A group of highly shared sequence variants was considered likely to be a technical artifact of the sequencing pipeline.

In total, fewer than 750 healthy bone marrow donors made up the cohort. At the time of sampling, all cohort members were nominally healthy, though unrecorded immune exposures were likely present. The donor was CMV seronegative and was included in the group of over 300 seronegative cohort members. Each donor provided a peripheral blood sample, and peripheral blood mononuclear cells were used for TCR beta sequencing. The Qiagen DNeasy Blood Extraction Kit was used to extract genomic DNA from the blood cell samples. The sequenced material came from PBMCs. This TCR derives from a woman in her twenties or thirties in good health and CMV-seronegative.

The nucleotides read TGCGCCAGCAGCCGAGGCCCGGGACAGGGGAATGAAAAACTGTTTTTT. Protein translation: CASSRGPGQGNEKLFF. Rearrangement joined TRBV5-1 to TRBJ1-4, with TRBD1 matching 10 junction bases. The germline V and J ends show losses of 4 bases and 5 bases respectively, and no gene match explains 8 bases of the junction. From the cysteine up to the phenylalanine, the CDR3 has a length of 16 residues. CDR3 DNA only is kept here, 48 bases in frame from base 1. CDR1 SGHRS and CDR2 YFSETQ were looked up in the germline V gene.